This is a list of T cell receptor beta chains from one sample in a study of long-term antiretroviral therapy in people with HIV. Some clones are missing from TCRdb's copy, which holds only in-frame ones; the method was immunoSEQ multiplex PCR. The sample records 20,000 to 25,000 clones, roughly 87% being singletons. Sample: unsorted PBMCs, taken 0.2 years before starting antiretroviral therapy. These receptors all stem from a man aged 18 to 29 with HIV. CDR3s include the opening cysteine and the closing phenylalanine or tryptophan. The D gene is left open where the match is weak. Expanded clones get a size class; other rows say once, few or many, or leave the size out.

D: TRBD1
J: TRBJ2-5
V: TRBV5-1
size: NA
CDR3: CASSPGTGDGTETQYF
DNA: TGCGCCAGCAGCCCCGGGACAGGGGATGGTACAGAGACCCAGTACTTC

D: NA
J: TRBJ1-1
V: TRBV9
size: NA
CDR3: CASGGGTEAFF
DNA: TGTGCCAGCGGCGGGGGGACTGAAGCTTTCTTT

D: NA
J: TRBJ2-7
V: TRBV7-2
size: NA
CDR3: CASSLDGGPFYEQYF
DNA: TGTGCCAGCAGCTTAGACGGGGGACCTTTCTACGAGCAGTACTTC

D: NA
J: TRBJ2-7
V: TRBV4-1
size: NA
CDR3: CASSQGVSYEQYF
DNA: TGCGCCAGCAGCCAAGGGGTATCCTACGAGCAGTACTTC

D: NA
J: TRBJ1-6
V: TRBV14
size: NA
CDR3: CASSHAQNSPLHF
DNA: TGTGCCAGCAGCCACGCCCAAAATTCACCCCTCCACTTT

D: NA
J: TRBJ1-3
V: TRBV2
size: NA
CDR3: CASSAESSGNTIYF
DNA: TGTGCCAGCAGTGCTGAGAGCTCTGGAAACACCATATATTTT

D: NA
J: TRBJ1-1
V: TRBV5-1
size: NA
CDR3: CASSLGTGLDTEAFF
DNA: TGCGCCAGCAGCTTGGGAACAGGGTTGGACACTGAAGCTTTCTTT

D: TRBD1
J: TRBJ1-6
V: TRBV4-1
size: NA
CDR3: CASSPQAGGQGSSPLHF
DNA: TGCGCCAGCAGCCCGCAGGCTGGGGGACAGGGGAGTTCACCCCTCCACTTT

D: NA
J: TRBJ2-2
V: TRBV14
size: NA
CDR3: CASSHRRSGELFF
DNA: TGTGCCAGCAGCCACAGGAGGAGCGGGGAGCTGTTTTTT

D: NA
J: TRBJ2-7
V: TRBV27
size: NA
CDR3: CASSLGMEQYF
DNA: TGTGCCAGCAGTTTGGGGATGGAGCAGTACTTC

D: NA
J: TRBJ1-1
V: TRBV5-4
size: few
CDR3: CASSYNRNTEAFF
DNA: TGTGCCAGCAGCTACAACAGGAACACTGAAGCTTTCTTT

D: NA
J: TRBJ1-4
V: TRBV4-2
size: NA
CDR3: CASSQYKGTNEKLFF
DNA: TGTGCCAGCAGCCAATATAAAGGGACTAATGAAAAACTGTTTTTT

D: NA
J: TRBJ2-1
V: TRBV6-5
size: once
CDR3: CASRSTGTNEQFF
DNA: TGTGCCAGCAGATCGACAGGGACTAATGAGCAGTTCTTC

D: NA
J: TRBJ2-7
V: TRBV25-1
size: NA
CDR3: CASRMGQVEQYF
DNA: TGTGCCAGCAGGATGGGACAAGTCGAGCAGTACTTC

D: NA
J: TRBJ1-3
V: TRBV11-3
size: NA
CDR3: CASSAASSGNTIYF
DNA: TGTGCCAGCAGCGCAGCGAGCTCTGGAAACACCATATATTTT

D: NA
J: TRBJ2-7
V: TRBV10-1
size: NA
CDR3: CASTIWFRSSYEQYF
DNA: TGCGCCAGCACGATCTGGTTTAGGAGCTCCTACGAGCAGTACTTC

D: NA
J: TRBJ1-5
V: TRBV11-2
size: few
CDR3: CASSLDGGGQPQHF
DNA: TGTGCCAGCAGCTTAGACGGGGGCGGACAGCCCCAGCATTTT

D: NA
J: TRBJ2-5
V: TRBV13
size: NA
CDR3: CASRSLGQETQYF
DNA: TGTGCCAGCAGGTCTTTAGGACAAGAGACCCAGTACTTC

D: NA
J: TRBJ1-1
V: TRBV6-1
size: NA
CDR3: CASRVMNTEAFF
DNA: TGTGCCAGCAGGGTCATGAACACTGAAGCTTTCTTT

D: NA
J: TRBJ2-5
V: TRBV4-3
size: NA
CDR3: CASSQYSRPQETQYF
DNA: TGCGCCAGCAGCCAATATTCCCGACCTCAAGAGACCCAGTACTTC

D: TRBD1
J: TRBJ1-1
V: TRBV5-1
size: NA
CDR3: CASSYSGTDTEAFF
DNA: TGCGCCAGCAGCTACTCCGGGACAGACACTGAAGCTTTCTTT

D: NA
J: TRBJ2-5
V: TRBV6-5
size: NA
CDR3: CASSPEAFQETQYF
DNA: TGTGCCAGCAGCCCCGAAGCCTTCCAAGAGACCCAGTACTTC

D: TRBD1
J: TRBJ1-2
V: TRBV7-2
size: NA
CDR3: CASTQDRDNYGYTF
DNA: TGTGCCAGCACCCAGGACAGGGATAACTATGGCTACACCTTC

D: NA
J: TRBJ2-1
V: TRBV5-1
size: NA
CDR3: CASAQDSSYNEQFF
DNA: TGCGCCAGCGCACAGGACTCCTCCTACAATGAGCAGTTCTTC

D: NA
J: TRBJ1-6
V: TRBV27
size: few
CDR3: CASSRSSNSPLHF
DNA: TGTGCCAGCAGCCGATCGAGCAATTCACCCCTCCACTTT

D: NA
J: TRBJ2-1
V: TRBV11-2
size: NA
CDR3: CASRRYNEQFF
DNA: TGTGCCAGCAGGCGTTACAATGAGCAGTTCTTC

D: NA
J: TRBJ2-5
V: TRBV5-3
size: NA
CDR3: CARSLEETQYF
DNA: TGTGCCAGAAGCTTGGAGGAGACCCAGTACTTC